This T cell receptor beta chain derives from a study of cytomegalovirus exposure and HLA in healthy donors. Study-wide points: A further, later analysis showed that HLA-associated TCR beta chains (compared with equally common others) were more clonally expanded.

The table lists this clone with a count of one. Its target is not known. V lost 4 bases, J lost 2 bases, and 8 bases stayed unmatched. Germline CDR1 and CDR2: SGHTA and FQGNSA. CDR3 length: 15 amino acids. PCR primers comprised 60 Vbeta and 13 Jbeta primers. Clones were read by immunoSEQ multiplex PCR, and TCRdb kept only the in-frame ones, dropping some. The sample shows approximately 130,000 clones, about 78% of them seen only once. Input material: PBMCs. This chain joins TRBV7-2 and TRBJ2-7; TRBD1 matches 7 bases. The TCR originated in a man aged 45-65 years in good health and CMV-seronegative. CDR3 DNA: TGTGCCAGCAGCTCGGCCGGGACAGCCACCTACGAGCAGTACTTC. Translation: CASSSAGTATYEQYF.